These T cell receptor beta chains were read from a single sample in a study of T cells after yellow fever vaccination. From the 5' RACE reads, TCRdb called clonotypes with MiXCR, one entry per CDR3 protein. There are 610,000 or so distinct CDR3 sequences in the sample; roughly an eighth occur only once, and more than 12% lies in the top ten. The starting material was PBMCs, obtained on the day of the yellow fever booster vaccination. Every receptor here comes from a man younger than 45 who received the YFV17D yellow fever vaccine. Each CDR3 is given with its conserved first and last residue. The D gene is left open where the match is weak. Clone size appears in some rows only: once, few, many, or a class for an expanded clone.

v_gene,d_gene,j_gene,abundance,CDR3aa,CDR3nt
TRBV29-1,TRBD2,TRBJ2-1,few,CSVEALASYNEQFF,TGCAGCGTTGAGGCACTAGCGAGCTACAATGAGCAGTTCTTC
TRBV5-6,-,TRBJ2-5,-,CATSMGAHNQETQYF,TGTGCCACCAGCATGGGGGCTCACAACCAAGAGACCCAGTACTTC
TRBV11-2,TRBD2,TRBJ2-1,many,CASSLFTTSYRGYNEQFF,TGTGCCAGCAGCTTATTCACGACTAGCTATAGGGGTTACAATGAGCAGTTCTTC
TRBV6-6,-,TRBJ2-2,-,CASRNANTGELFF,TGTGCCAGCAGAAACGCGAACACCGGGGAGCTGTTTTTT
TRBV6-5,TRBD1,TRBJ2-7,-,CASSYGTGAGYEQYF,TGTGCCAGCAGTTATGGGACAGGAGCCGGTTACGAGCAGTACTTC
TRBV10-3,-,TRBJ1-3,many,CAIGSSGNTIYF,TGTGCCATCGGGTCCTCTGGAAACACCATATATTTT
TRBV5-1,-,TRBJ2-7,few,CASSSNFGNPYEQYF,TGCGCCAGCAGCTCCAACTTCGGGAATCCCTACGAGCAGTACTTC
TRBV25-1,-,TRBJ1-6,-,CASSVRGNSPLHF,TGTGCCAGCAGTGTCAGGGGAAATTCACCCCTCCACTTT
TRBV12-3/TRBV12-4,-,TRBJ2-1,few,CASSFYGFNEQFF,TGTGCCAGCAGTTTTTATGGTTTCAATGAGCAGTTCTTC
TRBV7-2,-,TRBJ2-7,-,CASSERSGSPYEQYF,TGTGCCAGCAGCGAGAGGTCCGGGAGTCCTTACGAGCAGTACTTC
TRBV7-2,-,TRBJ1-5,-,CASSPGWNTDTQHF,TGTGCCAGCAGCCCGGGGTGGAACACAGATACGCAGCATTTT
TRBV3-1,-,TRBJ2-7,-,CASSRTSVYEQYF,TGTGCCAGCAGTCGGACGTCCGTCTACGAGCAGTACTTC
TRBV5-1,-,TRBJ2-1,few,CASSLTPTNYNEQFF,TGCGCCAGCAGCTTGACCCCGACTAACTACAATGAGCAGTTCTTC